This passage covers 3 T cell receptor beta chains from one sample sequenced in a study of control samples from healthy donors and cancer patients. The assay was immunoSEQ multiplex PCR, and TCRdb's table has in-frame clones only and misses some. The sample has over 80,000 clones, around three quarters seen once. Sequencing was performed on blood. All receptors come from a woman in her twenties or thirties in good health.

A single count supports this clone. This chain joins TRBV7-9 and TRBJ2-3, with a possible D match to TRBD2 (7 bases). Trimming removed 5 bases at V and 2 bases at J, with 20 bases between. From germline, CDR1 is SEHNR and CDR2 FQNEAQ (reference sequence). The CDR3 covers 17 residues. CDR3 loop: CASSQQGLLGDTDTQYF. CDR3 nucleotides: TGTGCCAGCAGCCAACAGGGACTATTGGGAGACACAGATACGCAGTATTTT.

This clone showed up just once. V and J are TRBV11-2 and TRBJ1-6; D is unresolved. This CDR3 has 15 amino acids. Per the germline V gene, CDR1 is SGHAT and CDR2 is FQNNGV. Trimming shortened V by 4 bases and J by 6 bases, and 13 bases separated the two germline ends. CDR3 sequence reads: CASSSNFNSNSPLHF. The CDR3 coding sequence is TGTGCCAGCAGCTCAAATTTTAACAGTAATTCACCCCTCCACTTT.

The genes are TRBV7-2 and TRBJ1-1; D might be TRBD1 (6 bases). V was pared by 3 bases and J by 11 bases, with 16 bases between. From germline, CDR1 is SGHTA and CDR2 FQGNSA. CDR3 length: 13 residues. In nucleotides, the CDR3 is TGTGCCAGCAGCTTCCCGGGGGCGGCTACGGCTTTCTTT. Translating it yields CASSFPGAATAFF. The full variable domain, its missing parts supplied by reference TRBV7-2 and TRBJ1-1, is GAGVSQSPSNKVTEKGKDVELRCDPISGHTALYWYRQSLGQGLEFLIYFQGNSAPDKSGLPSDRFSAERTGGSVSTLTIQRTQQEDSAVYLCASSFPGAATAFFGQGTRLTVV.